This paragraph covers one T cell receptor (beta chain) sequence. No cognate antigen has been identified for it. Base qualities are missing; no much larger clone stands one base away. CDR3 length: 16 amino acids, cysteine to phenylalanine. The retained sequence is limited to the CDR3, 48 bases, with the frame set at the first base. V drops 6 bases and J drops 5 bases, leaving 23 bases in between. Looking up the germline V gene yields CDR1 SGHRS and CDR2 YFSETQ. The record originates from a study of post-analysis software for immune sequencing data (dated by TCRdb to 2015 to 2017). Study-wide context: Disease courses on record covered relapsing-remitting, secondary progressive and progressive-relapsing multiple sclerosis, though some patients had no subtype annotation. Patient repertoires were compared against ten to twelve previously published healthy control repertoires from donors aged 6 to 25 years. A subset of samples was prepared in parallel using single-end sample barcoding, then pooled and co-amplified after Illumina adapter ligation. Paper-wide results and their limitations: A few TRBV segments, including TRBV5-6, TRBV5-1 and TRBV20-1, were significantly more frequent in patients than controls. The control group was slightly older than the multiple sclerosis patient group. Multiple sclerosis patients had significantly lower normalized Chao1 diversity than controls, a result that suggests substantial peripheral T-cell clonal expansion. Direct clustering with F measure revealed strong co-clustering of samples prepared in the same batch, which led to a batch-effect correction.

To demonstrate the VDJtools post-analysis software, the study profiled TCR beta repertoires from the peripheral blood of 10 to 15 young patients with multiple sclerosis. Multiple sclerosis patients were children and adolescents aged 6 to 15 years. The library was generated by PCR. TCRdb shows the sequencer as Illumina HiSeq 2500. To reduce PCR and sequencing biases, unique molecular identifiers were incorporated into the TCR beta cDNA libraries. Approximately 500,000 cDNA molecules were obtained for every 1 to 10 million input T cells, so each molecule roughly corresponded to one T cell. Patient libraries were prepared and sequenced with the same protocol used for the earlier healthy control dataset. Samples belonging to the same batch were prepared together, multiplexed and sequenced on a shared HiSeq lane. As for how the authors treated the data: Raw barcoded reads were processed with MIGEC, and single-read molecular identifier groups were discarded before consensus assembly and CDR3 extraction. Clonotype tables were post-analysed with VDJtools, and diversity was normalized by down-sampling all datasets to the smallest sample size. In repertoire overlap clustering, CDR3 amino acid sequences, but not nucleotide sequences, were matched to correct batch-related cross-sample contamination. Using fastp trimming at Q25 and MiXCR clonotype assembly, TCRdb reanalyzed the public sequencing data and kept in-frame beta chains. Rows matching on CDR3 protein sequence are summarized as one entry with the most common DNA and genes. TCRdb, not the original authors, processed these V and J calls. This sample has some 370,000 distinct CDR3 sequences in its table, and about a third of those were observed once. Roughly an eighth of the sample goes to the ten largest clones.

The rearrangement combines TRBV5-1 with TRBJ1-1; the D gene is perhaps TRBD1, from 6 matching bases. This clonotype originated in a girl aged 10 to 17 with multiple sclerosis. The source material was blood. CDR3 region: CASTDGGAVVMTEAFF. The bases read TGCGCCAGCACCGACGGGGGGGCTGTAGTAATGACTGAAGCTTTCTTT.